This TCR beta chain was captured by sequencing in a study of T cell changes during pregnancy in multiple sclerosis. Germline assignment: CDR1 DFQATT and CDR2 SNEGSKA (reference sequence). Trimming left V 4 bases short and J 3 bases short, with 7 bases between. The CDR3 consists of 11 residues. Here immunoSEQ multiplex PCR was the method, and the copy in TCRdb shows in-frame clones only, minus some. The sample consists of 40,000 or so clones, about nine tenths of them appearing once. Material: CD8+ T cells from peripheral blood mononuclear cells, obtained in the first trimester of pregnancy. The TCR originated in a female donor with multiple sclerosis, enrolled in a pregnancy study. The chain couples TRBV20-1 to TRBJ2-7; D not certain. The DNA of the CDR3 is TGCAGTGCTAAACTATTCTACGAGCAGTACTTC. Residues: CSAKLFYEQYF.